This T cell receptor (beta chain) was profiled in a study of post-analysis software for immune sequencing data (dated by TCRdb to the mid-2010s). Notes on the research overall: Disease courses on record covered relapsing-remitting, secondary progressive and progressive-relapsing multiple sclerosis, though some patients had no subtype annotation. The patient repertoires were compared against approximately ten previously published healthy control repertoires obtained from donors aged about 6 to 28 years. A subset of samples was prepared in parallel using single-end sample barcoding, then pooled and co-amplified after Illumina adapter ligation.

Study-level results and caveats: Roughly 5 TRBV segments, including TRBV5-6, TRBV5-1 and TRBV20-1, were significantly more frequent in patients than controls. Normalized Chao1 diversity was significantly lower in multiple sclerosis patients than controls, suggesting substantial peripheral T-cell clonal expansion. The control group was slightly older than the multiple sclerosis patient group. Strong co-clustering of samples prepared in the same batch was shown by direct clustering with F measure, prompting a batch-effect correction.

To demonstrate the VDJtools post-analysis software, the study profiled TCR beta repertoires from the peripheral blood of some 13 young patients with multiple sclerosis. Multiple sclerosis patients were children and adolescents aged about 6 to 16 years. The germline V gene yields MNHNS for CDR1 and SASEGT for CDR2. V has 8 bases trimmed and J has 3 bases trimmed; junction bases matching no gene number 12. Spanning cysteine to phenylalanine, the CDR3 consists of 16 amino acids. The CDR3 DNA has 48 bases and is translated from base 1. To prepare the library, PCR was applied. TCRdb shows the sequencer as Illumina HiSeq 2500. Unique molecular identifiers were incorporated into TCR beta cDNA libraries to reduce PCR and sequencing biases. Every 1 to 10 million input T cells yielded some 500,000 cDNA molecules, meaning each molecule approximated one T cell. Patient libraries were prepared and sequenced with the same protocol used for the earlier healthy control dataset. Within a given batch, samples were prepared together, multiplexed and sequenced on the same HiSeq lane. As for the authors' bioinformatics: MIGEC handled the raw barcoded reads, throwing out single-read molecular identifier groups before consensus assembly and CDR3 extraction. VDJtools was used for post-analysis of the clonotype tables, and diversity was normalized by down-sampling every dataset to the size of the smallest sample. In repertoire overlap clustering, CDR3 amino acid sequences, but not nucleotide sequences, were matched to correct batch-related cross-sample contamination. TCRdb reprocessed the public reads (quality trimming at Q25 with fastp, clone calling with MiXCR) and kept in-frame beta chains. Each record represents a unique CDR3 protein, reported with the most common genes and DNA among its rows. TCRdb, not the original authors, processed these V and J calls. Across this sample there are 700,000 to 800,000 distinct CDR3 sequences, with roughly 27% seen only once. The ten largest make up around 0.56% of the sample.

For this clonotype: It has no known antigen specificity. A much larger clone sits a single nucleotide away, making a read error possible.

The receptor was isolated from a girl aged 5-17 years with multiple sclerosis. The receptor chain draws on TRBV6-1 and TRBJ2-1, with 8 bases aligning to TRBD2. Sequencing used blood. The CDR3 amino acid sequence is: CASGGYLAGSYNEQFF. The nucleotide sequence is TGTGCCAGCGGCGGGTACTTAGCGGGGAGCTACAATGAGCAGTTCTTC.